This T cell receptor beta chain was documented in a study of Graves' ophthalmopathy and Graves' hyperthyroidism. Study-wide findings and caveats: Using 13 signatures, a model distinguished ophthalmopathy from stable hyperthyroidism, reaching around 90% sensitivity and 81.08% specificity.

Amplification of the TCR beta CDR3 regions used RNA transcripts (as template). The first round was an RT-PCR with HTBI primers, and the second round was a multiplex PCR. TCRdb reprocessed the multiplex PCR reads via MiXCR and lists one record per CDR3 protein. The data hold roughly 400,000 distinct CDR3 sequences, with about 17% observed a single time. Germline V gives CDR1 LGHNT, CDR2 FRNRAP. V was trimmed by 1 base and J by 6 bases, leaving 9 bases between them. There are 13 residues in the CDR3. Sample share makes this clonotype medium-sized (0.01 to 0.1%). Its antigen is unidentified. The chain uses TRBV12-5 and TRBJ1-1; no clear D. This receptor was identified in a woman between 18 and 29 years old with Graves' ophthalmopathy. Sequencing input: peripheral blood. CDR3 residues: CASGLGNGAEAFF. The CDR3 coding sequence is TGTGCTAGTGGTTTGGGGAACGGCGCTGAAGCTTTCTTT.